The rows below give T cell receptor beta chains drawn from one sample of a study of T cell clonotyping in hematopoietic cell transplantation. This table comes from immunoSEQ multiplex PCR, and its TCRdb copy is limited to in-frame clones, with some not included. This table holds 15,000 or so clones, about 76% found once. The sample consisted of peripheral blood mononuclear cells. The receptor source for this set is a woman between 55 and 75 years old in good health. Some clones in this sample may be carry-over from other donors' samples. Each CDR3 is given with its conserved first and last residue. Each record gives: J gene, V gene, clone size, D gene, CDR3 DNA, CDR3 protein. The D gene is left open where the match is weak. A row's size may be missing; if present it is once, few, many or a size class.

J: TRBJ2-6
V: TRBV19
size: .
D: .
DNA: TGTGCCAGTAGTATGACAGGAGCTGGGGCCAACGTCCTGACTTTC
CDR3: CASSMTGAGANVLTF

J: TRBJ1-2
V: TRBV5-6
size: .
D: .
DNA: TGTGCCAGCAGCTTGAGTACAACAGGGACGGTCTATGGCTACACCTTC
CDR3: CASSLSTTGTVYGYTF

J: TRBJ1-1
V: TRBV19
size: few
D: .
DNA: TGTGCCAGTAGTATCAGACAGGATGGGAACACTGAAGCTTTCTTT
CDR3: CASSIRQDGNTEAFF

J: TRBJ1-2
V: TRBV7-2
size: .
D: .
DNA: TGTGCCAGCAGCTTAGGGGGGACGGTCTATGGCTACACCTTC
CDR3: CASSLGGTVYGYTF

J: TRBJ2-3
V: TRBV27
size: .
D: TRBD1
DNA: TGTGCCAGCAGTTTAAGGGGGACAGGGTGGAGCACAGATACGCAGTATTTT
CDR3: CASSLRGTGWSTDTQYF

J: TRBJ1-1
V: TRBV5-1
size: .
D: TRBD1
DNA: TGCGCCAGCAGCCTAAGCGAACAGGGGCCAGACACTGAAGCTTTCTTT
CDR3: CASSLSEQGPDTEAFF

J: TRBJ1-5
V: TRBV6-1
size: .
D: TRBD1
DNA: TGTGCCAGCAGTGAATGGGGCAGGGGGTATAGCAATCAGCCCCAGCATTTT
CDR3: CASSEWGRGYSNQPQHF

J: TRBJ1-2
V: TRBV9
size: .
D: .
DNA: TGTGCCAGCAGCGTAGATTACAGAAGCTACTATGGCTACACCTTC
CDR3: CASSVDYRSYYGYTF

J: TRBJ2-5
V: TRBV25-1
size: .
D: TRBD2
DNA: TGTGCCAGCAGTGAATATGTAGCGGGGGGGGAGACCCAGTACTTC
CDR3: CASSEYVAGGETQYF

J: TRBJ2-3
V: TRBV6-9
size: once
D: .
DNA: TGTGCCACCCGTCTTAGAGATACGCAGTATTTT
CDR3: CATRLRDTQYF

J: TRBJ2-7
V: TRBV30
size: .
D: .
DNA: TGTGCCTGGAGTCCTACATCTTACGAGCAGTACTTC
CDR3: CAWSPTSYEQYF

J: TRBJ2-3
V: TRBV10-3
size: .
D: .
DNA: TGTGCCATCAAACGAAGACAGGAAGACATCACAGATACGCAGTATTTT
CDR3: CAIKRRQEDITDTQYF

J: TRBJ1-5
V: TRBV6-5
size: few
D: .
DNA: TGTGCCAGCAGCTGGCAGGGTGATCAGCCCCAGCATTTT
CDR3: CASSWQGDQPQHF

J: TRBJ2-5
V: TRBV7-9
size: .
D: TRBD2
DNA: TGTGCCAGCGGGGGGACTAGTCGAGAGACCCAGTACTTC
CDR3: CASGGTSRETQYF

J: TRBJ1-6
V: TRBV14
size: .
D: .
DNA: TGTGCCAGCTCCAGAAGGGACGCCTATAATTCACCCCTCCACTTT
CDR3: CASSRRDAYNSPLHF

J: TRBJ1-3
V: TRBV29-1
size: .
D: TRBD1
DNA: TGCAGCGTTGAGACAGGGAACTCTGGAAACACCATATATTTT
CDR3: CSVETGNSGNTIYF

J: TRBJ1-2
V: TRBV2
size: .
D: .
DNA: TGTGCCAGCAGTGAAGTTGAGGGCTATGGCTACACCTTC
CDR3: CASSEVEGYGYTF

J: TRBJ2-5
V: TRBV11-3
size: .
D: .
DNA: TGTGCCAGCAGCGCGCGTACAGGATTTACCGAGACCCAGTACTTC
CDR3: CASSARTGFTETQYF

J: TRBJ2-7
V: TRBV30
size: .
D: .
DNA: TGTGCCTGGAGTATGGGGGGCGCCTCCTACGAGCAGTACTTC
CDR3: CAWSMGGASYEQYF

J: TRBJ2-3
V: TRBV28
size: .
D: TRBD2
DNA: TGTGCCAGCAGTCCGAGGGGCGGGAGTACAGATACGCAGTATTTT
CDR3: CASSPRGGSTDTQYF

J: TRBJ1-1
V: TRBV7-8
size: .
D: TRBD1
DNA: TGTGCCAGCAGCCCCACTAGACAGGGGAACACTGAAGCTTTCTTT
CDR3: CASSPTRQGNTEAFF

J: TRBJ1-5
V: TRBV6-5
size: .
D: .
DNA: TGTGCCAGCAGTTTCACCCGGGGCCCCAATCAGCCCCAGCATTTT
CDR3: CASSFTRGPNQPQHF

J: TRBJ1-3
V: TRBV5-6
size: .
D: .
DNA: TGTGCCAGCAGTCAGGTCATTGTGAACACCATATATTTT
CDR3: CASSQVIVNTIYF

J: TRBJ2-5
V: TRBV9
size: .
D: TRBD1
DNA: TGTGCCAGCAGCCCAACGACAGGGTTAGAGACCCAGTACTTC
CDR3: CASSPTTGLETQYF

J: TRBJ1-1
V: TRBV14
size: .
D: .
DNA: TGTGCCAGCAGCCAAGTGGTTGGGGTGGTGAACACTGAAGCTTTCTTT
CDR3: CASSQVVGVVNTEAFF

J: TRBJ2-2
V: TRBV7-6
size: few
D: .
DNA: TGTGCCAGCGCCCTCTCGGGGGTGGGGAACACCGGGGAGCTGTTTTTT
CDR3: CASALSGVGNTGELFF

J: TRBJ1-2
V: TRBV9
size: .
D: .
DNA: TGTGCCAGCAGCCCCACTGTGACGTCGAGTGGCTACACCTTC
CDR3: CASSPTVTSSGYTF

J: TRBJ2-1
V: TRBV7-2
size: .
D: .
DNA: TGTGCCAGCAGCTTAGTGGCTACCACGCAGAACAATGAGCAGTTCTTC
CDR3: CASSLVATTQNNEQFF

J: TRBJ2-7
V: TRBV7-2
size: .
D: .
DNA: TGTGCCAGCAGCGAAGAGATATACAGGGCCTACGAGCAGTACTTC
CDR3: CASSEEIYRAYEQYF

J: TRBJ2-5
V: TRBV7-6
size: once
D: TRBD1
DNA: TGTGCCAGCAGCATACGACAGGGGGCCTCAGAGACCCAGTACTTC
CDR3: CASSIRQGASETQYF

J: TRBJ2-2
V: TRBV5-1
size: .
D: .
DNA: TGCGCCAGCAGCTATGGGATGGGCAGGGACATTACCGGGGAGCTGTTTTTT
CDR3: CASSYGMGRDITGELFF

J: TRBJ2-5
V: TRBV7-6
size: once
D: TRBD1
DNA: TGTGCCAGCAGCCGGGACAGAAAAGAGACCCAGTACTTC
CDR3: CASSRDRKETQYF

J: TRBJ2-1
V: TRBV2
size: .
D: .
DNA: TGTGCCAGCAGTGAAGTGGAGGGGGATGAGCAGTTCTTC
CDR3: CASSEVEGDEQFF

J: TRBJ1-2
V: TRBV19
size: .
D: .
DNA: TGTGCCAGTAGTACAGTAGAACTCCACGGGGGCACCTTC
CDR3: CASSTVELHGGTF

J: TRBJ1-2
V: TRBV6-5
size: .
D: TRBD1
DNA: TGTGCCAGCAGTTACTCGATAGGACAGGGGCCCAGAGGCTACACCTTC
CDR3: CASSYSIGQGPRGYTF

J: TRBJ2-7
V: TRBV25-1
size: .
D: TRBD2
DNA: TGTGCCAGCAGTGCCGGGACTAGCTCCTACGAGCAGTACTTC
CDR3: CASSAGTSSYEQYF

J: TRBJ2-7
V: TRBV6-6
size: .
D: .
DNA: TGTGCCAGCAGTTACGGGCAGTCCTACGAGCAGTACTTC
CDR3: CASSYGQSYEQYF

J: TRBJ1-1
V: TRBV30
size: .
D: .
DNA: TGTGCCTGGAGTGGACAGGTTGAAGCTTTCTTT
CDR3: CAWSGQVEAFF

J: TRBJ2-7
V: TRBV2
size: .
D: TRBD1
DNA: TGTGCCAGCAGTGTTATGGAGGTGGGGACAGGGGGCGAGCAGTACTTC
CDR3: CASSVMEVGTGGEQYF

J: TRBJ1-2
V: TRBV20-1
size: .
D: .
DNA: TGCAGTGCTAGAGTTACATATGGCTACACCTTC
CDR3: CSARVTYGYTF

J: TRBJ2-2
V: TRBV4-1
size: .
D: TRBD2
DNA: TGCGCCAGCAGCCAGGGCGGGAGCCGGGAGCTGTTTTTT
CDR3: CASSQGGSRELFF

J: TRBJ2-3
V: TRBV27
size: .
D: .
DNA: TGTGCCAGCAGTTTATCGATAACGGGGACCACAGATACGCAGTATTTT
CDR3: CASSLSITGTTDTQYF

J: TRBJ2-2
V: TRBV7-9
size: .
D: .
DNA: TGTGCCAGCAGGCAGGGCGACACCGGGGAGCTGTTTTTT
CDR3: CASRQGDTGELFF

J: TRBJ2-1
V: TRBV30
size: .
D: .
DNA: TGTGCCTGGAGTGAGGCGGGACTCGACAATGAGCAGTTCTTC
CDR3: CAWSEAGLDNEQFF

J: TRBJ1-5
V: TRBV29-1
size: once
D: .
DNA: TGCAGCGCCCCCGTAGCAGGGGTGGATCAGCCCCAGCATTTT
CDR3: CSAPVAGVDQPQHF

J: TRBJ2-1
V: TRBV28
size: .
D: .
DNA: TGTGCCAGCAGTATGAGGGTGGCCTTACACAATGAGCAGTTCTTC
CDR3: CASSMRVALHNEQFF

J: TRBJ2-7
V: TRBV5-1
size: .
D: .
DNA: TGCGCCAGCAGCTTGGTCACCTACGGCGGCGAGCAGTACTTC
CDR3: CASSLVTYGGEQYF

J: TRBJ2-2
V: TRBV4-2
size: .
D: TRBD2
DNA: TGTGCCAGCAGCCAAGTCATTAGCGGGAGTGTAACCGGGGAGCTGTTTTTT
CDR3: CASSQVISGSVTGELFF

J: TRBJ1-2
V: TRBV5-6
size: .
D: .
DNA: TGTGCCAGCAGCTCCCCAACAAGTTTCTATGGCTACACCTTC
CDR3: CASSSPTSFYGYTF